These 31 T cell receptor beta chains came from one sample sequenced in a study of T cells in Graves' hyperthyroidism and ophthalmopathy. Regions amplified from RNA transcripts were the TCR beta CDR3 regions. Using the HTBI primer set, a first-round RT-PCR was run on the TCR CDR3. TCRdb independently ran MiXCR on the multiplex PCR reads; one entry per CDR3 protein. The sample yields about 570,000 distinct CDR3 sequences, about half seen once. The sequenced sample was peripheral blood or thyroid tissue (not recorded which). Receptor source: an adult woman with Graves' disease, either hyperthyroidism or ophthalmopathy (not recorded which).

The genes are TRBV25-1 and TRBJ1-2; D remains ambiguous. This CDR3 region has 10 residues. Germline loops: CDR1 MGHDK, CDR2 SYGVNS. The chain's CDR3 is CAITDYGYTF. The CDR3 DNA is TGTGCAATCACGGACTATGGCTACACCTTC.

The genes are TRBV6-1 and TRBJ2-7, with D unresolved. Trimming left V 8 bases short and J 5 bases short, with 19 bases between. The V gene's germline CDR1 is MNHNS and CDR2 SASEGT. The CDR3 runs 14 residues. This CDR3 reads CASVLIPAGHEQYF. For the CDR3, the DNA is TGTGCCAGCGTACTTATTCCGGCAGGCCACGAGCAGTACTTC.

With regard to this clonotype: A much larger clone sits a single nucleotide away, making a read error possible. This rearrangement joins TRBV10-3 to TRBJ2-7, with D tentatively TRBD1 (6 bases). Germline CDR1 is ENHRY and CDR2 is SYGVKD. The CDR3 is 16 residues long. The V gene lost 2 bases and the J gene lost 5 bases, with 19 bases spanning the gap. In DNA, the CDR3 is TGTGCCATCAGTGAGGGGGGCGATTGGGTTTCCGACGAGCAGTACTTC. The encoded protein is CAISEGGDWVSDEQYF.

The chain combines TRBV7-9 with TRBJ1-4; D uncertain. The CDR3 totals 14 residues. CDR1 and CDR2 from the germline V gene are SEHNR and FQNEAQ (reference sequence). The V end lost 1 base, the J end lost 6 bases, and 9 bases lay between the germline ends. Here the CDR3 DNA reads TGTGCCAGCAGCTTAGTACCCGTGGATGAAAAACTGTTTTTT. This codes for CASSLVPVDEKLFF. The full variable domain, in which reference TRBV7-9 and TRBJ1-4 provide the parts outside the CDR3, is DTGVSQNPRHKITKRGQNVTFRCDPISEHNRLYWYRQTLGQGPEFLTYFQNEAQLEKSRLLSDRFSAERPKGSFSTLEIQRTEQGDSAMYLCASSLVPVDEKLFFGSGTQLSVL.

Of note for this clonotype: Relative to the germline gene, one junction end is altered; a read error may explain this. The gene calls are TRBV10-3 and TRBJ2-5, with a weak D call TRBD2 (5 bases). The CDR3 spans 14 residues. Per the germline V gene, CDR1 is ENHRY and CDR2 is SYGVKD. Here the CDR3 reads CASSYFGSGETQYF. The CDR3 region has the DNA TGTGCCAGCAGTTATTTTGGGAGTGGCGAGACCCAGTACTTC.

CDR3 nucleotide sequence: TGTGCCAGCAGCGCAACCCCCACTGAAGCTTTCTTT. The encoded protein is CASSATPTEAFF. The chain combines TRBV7-8 with TRBJ1-1; no clear D gene. This CDR3 contains 12 residues. The germline gives CDR1 SGHVS, CDR2 FQNEAQ. Trimming took 5 bases from V and 4 from J, leaving 8 bases between them.

The chain couples TRBV7-2 to TRBJ1-6, with 7 bases that match TRBD1. Germline assignment: CDR1 SGHTA and CDR2 FQGNSA. The CDR3 has 16 amino acids. Unmatched junction bases numbered 10, after V lost 1 base and J lost 10 bases. The CDR3 sequence is CASSLDTQGRGSPLHF. In DNA, the CDR3 is TGTGCCAGCAGCTTAGATACACAGGGGCGGGGGTCACCCCTCCACTTT.

This clonotype was seen at least ten times. This chain joins TRBV7-9 and TRBJ2-7; tentatively, D is TRBD1 (5 bases). The germline V gene encodes CDR1 SEHNR and CDR2 FQNEAQ (reference sequence). Between the trimmed V and J ends, which lost 5 bases and 5 bases, there was a span of 16 bases. The CDR3 covers 14 residues. The CDR3: CASSGPSGPHEQYF. The CDR3 DNA reads TGTGCCAGCAGCGGACCATCAGGGCCCCACGAGCAGTACTTC.

This clonotype was counted a few times. The chain joins TRBV10-3 to TRBJ1-5; the D is unclear. Germline assignment: CDR1 ENHRY and CDR2 SYGVKD. V was shortened by 6 bases and J by 6 bases, with 9 bases between the two germline ends. The CDR3 spans 12 residues. The chain's CDR3 is CAIREGGQPQHF. CDR3 sequence (DNA): TGTGCCATCAGGGAGGGCGGTCAGCCCCAGCATTTT.

This clonotype was seen more than once but under ten times. This chain joins TRBV7-2 and TRBJ2-3; D may be TRBD1 or TRBD2 (6 bases each). V was trimmed by 4 bases and J by 6 bases, leaving 11 bases between them. Germline V gene sequence: CDR1 SGHTA, CDR2 FQGNSA. This CDR3 has 13 amino acids. The CDR3 DNA reads TGTGCCAGCAGCTCGGGGGCAGTGGATACGCAGTATTTT. It specifies CASSSGAVDTQYF.

This clonotype came up a few times. This chain connects TRBV6-6 to TRBJ2-2; D is uncertain. The CDR3 is 13 residues long. Per the germline V gene, CDR1 is MNHNY and CDR2 is SVGAGI (reference sequence). Trimming cost V 0 bases and J 6 bases, with 5 bases left between them. CDR3 residues: CASSYSTSGELFF. CDR3 nucleotide sequence: TGTGCCAGCAGTTACTCGACATCCGGGGAGCTGTTTTTT.

Ten or more counts support this clonotype. The chain combines TRBV7-9 with TRBJ1-1, with 7 bases fitting TRBD1. The V segment lost 3 bases and the J segment 4 bases; nucleotides outside the gene matches: 5. CDR3 length equals 14 residues. CDR1 and CDR2 (germline): SEHNR, FQNEAQ (reference sequence). In nucleotides, the CDR3 is TGTGCCAGCAGCTTGGGGACAGTGATCACTGAAGCTTTCTTT. Its protein is CASSLGTVITEAFF. Complete variable domain (other parts from reference TRBV7-9 and TRBJ1-1): DTGVSQNPRHKITKRGQNVTFRCDPISEHNRLYWYRQTLGQGPEFLTYFQNEAQLEKSRLLSDRFSAERPKGSFSTLEIQRTEQGDSAMYLCASSLGTVITEAFFGQGTRLTVV.

This chain connects TRBV7-9 to TRBJ2-3, with a tentative D call TRBD2 (6 bases). This CDR3 is built from 16 residues. Germline loops: CDR1 SEHNR, CDR2 FQNEAQ (reference sequence). V was pared by 3 bases and J by 0 bases, with 13 bases between. CDR3: CASSLGLAPSTDTQYF. The CDR3 DNA reads as TGTGCCAGCAGCTTGGGGCTAGCGCCCAGCACAGATACGCAGTATTTT.

The gene calls are TRBV11-2 and TRBJ1-1, with 7 bases lining up with TRBD1. The CDR3 contains 16 residues. Unmatched junction bases numbered 10, after V lost 3 bases and J lost 3 bases. Germline V gene lookup returns CDR1 SGHAT and CDR2 FQNNGV. CDR3 in amino acids: CASSLAGGAADTEAFF. The CDR3 DNA follows: TGTGCCAGCAGCTTGGCAGGGGGTGCAGCGGACACTGAAGCTTTCTTT.

The J gene is TRBJ1-6, the V gene TRBV7-3; 11 bases are a match to TRBD1. This CDR3 has 15 amino acids. Germline CDR1 SGHTA, CDR2 FQGTGA. After removal of 5 bases from V and 8 bases from J, the junction contained 5 bases not matched to a gene. CDR3 region: CASSLGTGGDSPLHF. In nucleotides, the CDR3 is TGTGCCAGCAGCCTCGGGACAGGGGGAGATTCACCCCTCCACTTT.

This clonotype was counted at least ten times. V gene TRBV5-1 combines with J gene TRBJ2-1; TRBD1 or TRBD2 may be the D gene (5 bases each). This CDR3 contains 13 residues. Germline lookup yields CDR1 SGHRS and CDR2 YFSETQ. V dropped 3 bases and J dropped 7 bases, with 11 bases sitting between them. The CDR3 nucleotides are TGCGCCAGCAGCTCAAATGGGGGTAATGAGCAGTTCTTC. This codes for CASSSNGGNEQFF. Combining the CDR3 with reference TRBV5-1 and TRBJ2-1 gives the whole variable domain KAGVTQTPRYLIKTRGQQVTLSCSPISGHRSVSWYQQTPGQGLQFLFEYFSETQRNKGNFPGRFSGRQFSNSRSEMNVSTLELGDSALYLCASSSNGGNEQFFGPGTRLTVL.

This clonotype was detected ten times or more. The chain uses TRBV10-3 and TRBJ2-2; 9 bases map to TRBD1. CDR3 length equals 17 residues. Germline V gene sequence: CDR1 ENHRY, CDR2 SYGVKD. The ends lost 10 bases at V and 1 base at J; junction bases unmatched: 13. The CDR3 DNA reads as TGTGCCAGCCGGGACAGGGTGCCAAGTAAGAACACCGGGGAGCTGTTTTTT. Its protein is CASRDRVPSKNTGELFF.

This clonotype appeared many times. The rearrangement uses TRBV5-1 and TRBJ1-4; tentatively, D is TRBD1 (5 bases). The germline gives CDR1 SGHRS, CDR2 YFSETQ. This CDR3 region has 16 residues. The germline V and J ends were trimmed by 1 base and 8 bases, with 18 bases remaining between them. The CDR3 DNA reads TGCGCCAGCAGCTTGATAGGGACCTCCCTTAAGGAAAAACTGTTTTTT. This sequence encodes CASSLIGTSLKEKLFF.

Worth noting for this clonotype: One base away lies a much larger clone, so this may be a sequencing read error. This CDR3 is CASNPYIGTNEKLFF. DNA for the CDR3: TGTGCCAGCAACCCCTACATCGGAACTAATGAAAAACTGTTTTTT. The chain recombines TRBV9 with TRBJ1-4; D is unclear. The V end was cut by 6 bases, the J end by 1 base, with 13 bases between. The CDR3 runs to 15 residues. Germline V gene sequence: CDR1 SGDLS, CDR2 YYNGEE.

The J gene is TRBJ2-7, the V gene TRBV10-3, with 11 bases matching TRBD1. The CDR3 spans 14 residues. With V trimmed by 4 bases and J by 3 bases, 2 bases remained unmatched. Germline values: CDR1 ENHRY, CDR2 SYGVKD. The CDR3 protein is CAISVDRGLYEQYF. CDR3 bases: TGTGCCATCAGTGTGGACAGGGGGCTCTACGAGCAGTACTTC.

This clonotype occurred a few times. This sequence joins TRBV2 and TRBJ1-4; D remains ambiguous. The CDR3 is made up of 12 amino acids. Trimming cost V 2 bases and J 8 bases, with 6 bases left between them. Germline V gene data show CDR1 as SNHLY and CDR2 as FYNNEI. The chain's CDR3 is CASSELGEKLFF. CDR3 sequence (DNA): TGTGCCAGCAGTGAACTTGGCGAAAAACTGTTTTTT.

The chain is built from TRBV29-1 and TRBJ2-5; TRBD2 might be the D (5 bases). This CDR3 has 14 amino acids. Germline loops: CDR1 SQVTM, CDR2 ANQGSEA. V shed 3 bases and J shed 5 bases, with 16 bases lying between them. The DNA of the CDR3 is TGCAGCGTTGACCTCCTCGGGGTGGGGGAGACCCAGTACTTC. Its protein is CSVDLLGVGETQYF.

This clonotype was seen only a few times. V gene TRBV9 combines with J gene TRBJ2-2; 16 bases map to TRBD2. V shed 2 bases and J 4 bases; nucleotides not matched to a gene: 2. CDR1 is SGDLS, CDR2 YYNGEE, per germline. The CDR3 contains 17 residues. CDR3 in amino acids: CASSVGLAGGGTGELFF. CDR3 sequence (DNA): TGTGCCAGCAGCGTGGGACTAGCGGGAGGGGGCACCGGGGAGCTGTTTTTT.

This clonotype was seen many times. V usage is TRBV10-3 and J usage is TRBJ1-1, with TRBD1 as a possible D gene (5 bases). Germline CDR1 is ENHRY and CDR2 is SYGVKD. The CDR3 covers 15 residues. Trimming cost V 6 bases and J 3 bases, with 17 bases left between them. The CDR3 DNA sequence: TGTGCCATCAGCGATCCCCGACCGGGGGACACTGAAGCTTTCTTT. It yields the protein CAISDPRPGDTEAFF.

The CDR3 DNA reads as TGCGCCAGCACCCAAGGCAGCGTGGAGCTGTTTTTT. Its protein product is CASTQGSVELFF. V is TRBV10-2 and J is TRBJ2-2; no definite D call. The germline V gene encodes CDR1 WSHSY and CDR2 SAAADI. V lost 7 bases, J lost 10 bases, and 13 bases lay in between. The CDR3 is made up of 12 amino acids.

This clonotype was detected ten times or more. The chain links TRBV12-3 or TRBV12-4 to TRBJ1-2, with 8 bases matching TRBD1. The CDR3 is 16 residues long. Trimming took 3 bases from V and 2 from J; bases not matched to a gene: 8. CDR3 region: CASSLGTGVMNYGYTF. CDR3 nucleotide sequence: TGTGCCAGCAGTTTGGGGACAGGCGTCATGAACTATGGCTACACCTTC.

This clonotype was recorded many times. The V and J genes are TRBV4-2 and TRBJ2-7; D call uncertain. Trimming left V 4 bases short and J 4 bases short, with 17 bases between. The CDR3 consists of 15 residues. Germline V CDR1 and CDR2: LGHNA, YNFKEQ. The CDR3 here is CASSPAKELPYEQYF. CDR3 bases: TGTGCCAGCAGCCCCGCCAAGGAACTGCCGTACGAGCAGTACTTC.

Comments on this clonotype: A read error may be the cause here, since a much bigger clone is one base away. Lacking the conserved final phenylalanine or tryptophan, this CDR3 likely reflects a read error. This chain uses TRBV9 with TRBJ2-7; no clear D. V dropped 5 bases and J dropped 1 base, with 10 bases sitting between them. The CDR3 runs 13 residues. CDR1 and CDR2 from the germline V gene are SGDLS and YYNGEE. In DNA, the CDR3 is TGTGCCAGCAGGCCGCTGGCTTCCTACGAGCAGTACCTC. Protein product: CASRPLASYEQYL.

The J gene is TRBJ1-6, the V gene TRBV2; the D gene is possibly TRBD1 (5 bases). The CDR3 contains 14 residues. Germline V gene data show CDR1 as SNHLY and CDR2 as FYNNEI. With 4 bases removed from V and 11 bases from J, the gap between germline ends came to 15 bases. CDR3 sequence (DNA): TGTGCCAGCAGTGGGGAGGGGAGTTTTGCACCCCTCCACTTT. Amino acid sequence: CASSGEGSFAPLHF.

The J gene is TRBJ2-5, the V gene TRBV7-2; a possible D gene is TRBD2 (5 bases). CDR1 is SGHTA, CDR2 FQGNSA, per germline. The CDR3 extends over 15 amino acids. V lost 2 bases, J lost 2 bases, and 12 bases lay in between. The chain's CDR3 is CASSLTGILQETQYF. The CDR3 coding sequence is TGTGCCAGCAGCTTAACCGGGATTCTACAAGAGACCCAGTACTTC.

The chain has TRBV20-1 and TRBJ1-2; weak D call: TRBD1 (5 bases). Germline lookup yields CDR1 DFQATT and CDR2 SNEGSKA (reference sequence). CDR3 length equals 14 residues. The ends were cut back, 1 base at V and 3 bases at J, with 12 bases in the middle. The CDR3 region is CSARAQGVHYGYTF. The CDR3 DNA is TGCAGTGCTAGAGCTCAGGGAGTCCACTATGGCTACACCTTC.